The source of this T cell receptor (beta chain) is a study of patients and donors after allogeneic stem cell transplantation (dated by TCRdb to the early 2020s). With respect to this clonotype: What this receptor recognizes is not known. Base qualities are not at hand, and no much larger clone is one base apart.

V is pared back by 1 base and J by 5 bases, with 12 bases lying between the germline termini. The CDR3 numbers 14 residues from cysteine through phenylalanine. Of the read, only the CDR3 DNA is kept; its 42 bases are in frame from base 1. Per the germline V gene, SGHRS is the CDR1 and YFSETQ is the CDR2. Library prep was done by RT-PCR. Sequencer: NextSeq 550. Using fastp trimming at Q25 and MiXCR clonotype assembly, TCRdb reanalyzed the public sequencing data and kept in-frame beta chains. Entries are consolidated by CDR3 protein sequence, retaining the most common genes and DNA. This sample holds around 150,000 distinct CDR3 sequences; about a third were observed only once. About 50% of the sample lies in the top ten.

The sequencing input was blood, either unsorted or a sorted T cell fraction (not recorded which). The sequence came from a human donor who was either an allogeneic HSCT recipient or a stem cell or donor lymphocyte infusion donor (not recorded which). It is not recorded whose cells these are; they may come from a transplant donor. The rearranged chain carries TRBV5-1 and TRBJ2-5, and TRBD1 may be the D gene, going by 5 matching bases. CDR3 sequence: CASSLKTVSETQYF. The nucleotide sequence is TGCGCCAGCAGCTTGAAGACAGTTTCGGAGACCCAGTACTTC.